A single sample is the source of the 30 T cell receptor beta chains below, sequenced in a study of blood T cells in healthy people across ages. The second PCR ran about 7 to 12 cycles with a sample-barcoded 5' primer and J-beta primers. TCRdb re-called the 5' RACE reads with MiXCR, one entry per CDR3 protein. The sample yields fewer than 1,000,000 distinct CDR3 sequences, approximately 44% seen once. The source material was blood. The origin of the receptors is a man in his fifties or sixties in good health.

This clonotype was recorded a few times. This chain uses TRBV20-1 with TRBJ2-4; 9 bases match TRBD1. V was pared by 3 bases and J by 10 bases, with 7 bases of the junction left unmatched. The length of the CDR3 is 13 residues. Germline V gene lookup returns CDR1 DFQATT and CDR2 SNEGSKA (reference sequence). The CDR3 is CSARRTGARIQYF. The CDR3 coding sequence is TGCAGTGCTAGGAGGACAGGGGCGAGAATTCAGTACTTC.

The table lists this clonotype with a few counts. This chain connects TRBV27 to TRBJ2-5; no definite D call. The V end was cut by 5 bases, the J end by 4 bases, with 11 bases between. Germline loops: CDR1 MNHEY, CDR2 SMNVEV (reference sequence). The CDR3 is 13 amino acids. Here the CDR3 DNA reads TGTGCCAGCAGTCCCCCACAAACAGAGACCCAGTACTTC. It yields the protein CASSPPQTETQYF.

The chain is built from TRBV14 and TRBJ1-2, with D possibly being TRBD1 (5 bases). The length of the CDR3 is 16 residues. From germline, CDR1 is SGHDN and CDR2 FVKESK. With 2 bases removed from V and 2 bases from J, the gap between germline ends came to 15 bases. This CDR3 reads CASSQRDRDGNYGYTF. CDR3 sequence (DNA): TGTGCCAGCAGCCAACGTGACCGGGACGGGAACTATGGCTACACCTTC.

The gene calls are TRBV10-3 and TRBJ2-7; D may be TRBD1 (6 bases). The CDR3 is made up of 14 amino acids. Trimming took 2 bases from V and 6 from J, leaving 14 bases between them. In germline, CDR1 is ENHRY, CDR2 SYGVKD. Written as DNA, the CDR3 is TGTGCCATCAGTGAGGTCCAGGGGCGAAGCGAGCAGTACTTC. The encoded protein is CAISEVQGRSEQYF.

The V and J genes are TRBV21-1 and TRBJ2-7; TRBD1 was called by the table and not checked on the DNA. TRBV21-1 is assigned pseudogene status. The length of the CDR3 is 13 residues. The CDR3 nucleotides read TGTGCCATAAACAGGATACACTCCTACGAGCAGTACTTC. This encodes CAINRIHSYEQYF.

The CDR3 spells CASSKLGRPRRGQETQYF. In nucleotides, the CDR3 is TGTGCCAGCAGTAAGCTGGGACGTCCTCGGCGGGGCCAAGAGACCCAGTACTTC. J is TRBJ2-5 and V is TRBV6-1, with a tentative D call TRBD2 (6 bases). The CDR3 has 18 residues. V was cut by 5 bases and J by 1 base, with 23 bases left in between. Germline CDR1 MNHNS, CDR2 SASEGT.

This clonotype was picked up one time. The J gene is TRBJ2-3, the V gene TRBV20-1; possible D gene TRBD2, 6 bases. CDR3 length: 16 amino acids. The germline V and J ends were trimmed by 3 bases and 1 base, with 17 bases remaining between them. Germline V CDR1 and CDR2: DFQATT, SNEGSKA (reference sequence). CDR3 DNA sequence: TGCAGTGCTAGGCAGGGTCTAGCGATGGGCACAGATACGCAGTATTTT. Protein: CSARQGLAMGTDTQYF.

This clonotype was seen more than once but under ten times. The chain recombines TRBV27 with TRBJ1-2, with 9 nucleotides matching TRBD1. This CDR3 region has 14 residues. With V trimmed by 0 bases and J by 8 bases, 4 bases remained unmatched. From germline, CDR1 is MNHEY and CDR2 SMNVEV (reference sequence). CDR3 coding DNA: TGTGCCAGCAGTTTATCGGGGACAGGGCAGGGCTACACCTTC. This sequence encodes CASSLSGTGQGYTF.

The CDR3 DNA reads as TGTGCCAGCAGCACGGATGGGCGAGGGGGCGGTTCACCCCTCCACTTT. Its protein is CASSTDGRGGGSPLHF. The chain carries TRBV28 and TRBJ1-6; 7 bases are a match to TRBD1. Germline V lookup: CDR1 MDHEN, CDR2 SYDVKM. The V gene end was trimmed by 6 bases and the J gene end by 9 bases; junction bases not matched to a gene: 14. The CDR3 consists of 16 residues. The variable domain in full, completed from reference TRBV28 and TRBJ1-6, reads DVKVTQSSRYLVKRTGEKVFLECVQDMDHENMFWYRQDPGLGLRLIYFSYDVKMKEKGDIPEGYSVSREKKERFSLILESASTNQTSMYLCASSTDGRGGGSPLHFGNGTRLTVT.

The CDR3 nucleotides are TGTGCCAGCAGTAAACCTGTTTTTGCTGAGCAGTTCTTC. Its translation is CASSKPVFAEQFF. V is TRBV28 and J is TRBJ2-1; D is ambiguous. The V and J ends lost 5 bases and 9 bases respectively, with 14 bases between them. This CDR3 contains 13 residues. CDR1 and CDR2 (germline): MDHEN, SYDVKM. Supplemented by reference TRBV28 and TRBJ2-1, the full variable domain reads DVKVTQSSRYLVKRTGEKVFLECVQDMDHENMFWYRQDPGLGLRLIYFSYDVKMKEKGDIPEGYSVSREKKERFSLILESASTNQTSMYLCASSKPVFAEQFFGPGTRLTVL.

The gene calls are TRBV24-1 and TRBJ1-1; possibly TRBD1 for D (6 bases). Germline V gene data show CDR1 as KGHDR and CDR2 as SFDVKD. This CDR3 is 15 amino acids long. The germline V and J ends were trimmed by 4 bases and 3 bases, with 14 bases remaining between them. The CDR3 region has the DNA TGTGCCACCAGTGAAAGCGGGGGCCCCTACACTGAAGCTTTCTTT. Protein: CATSESGGPYTEAFF.

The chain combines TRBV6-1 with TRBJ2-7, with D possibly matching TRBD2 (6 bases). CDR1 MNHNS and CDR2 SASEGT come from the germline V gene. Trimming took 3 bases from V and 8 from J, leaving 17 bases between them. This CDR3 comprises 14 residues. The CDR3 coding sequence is TGTGCCAGCAGTGATAGCCCCGGGACTTCCAAGCAGTACTTC. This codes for CASSDSPGTSKQYF.

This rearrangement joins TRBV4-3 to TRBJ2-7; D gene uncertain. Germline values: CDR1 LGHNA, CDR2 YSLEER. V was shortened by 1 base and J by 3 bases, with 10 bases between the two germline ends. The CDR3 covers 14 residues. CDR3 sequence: CASSQAVMGYEQYF. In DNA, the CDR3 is TGCGCCAGCAGCCAAGCGGTGATGGGCTACGAGCAGTACTTC.

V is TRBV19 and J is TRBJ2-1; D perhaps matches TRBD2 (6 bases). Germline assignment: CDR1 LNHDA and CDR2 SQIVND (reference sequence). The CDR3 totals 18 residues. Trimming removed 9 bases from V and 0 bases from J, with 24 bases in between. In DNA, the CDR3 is TGTGCCAGCGCCGGAGGGATTGGGGCGCGGGGCTCCTACAATGAGCAGTTCTTC. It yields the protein CASAGGIGARGSYNEQFF.

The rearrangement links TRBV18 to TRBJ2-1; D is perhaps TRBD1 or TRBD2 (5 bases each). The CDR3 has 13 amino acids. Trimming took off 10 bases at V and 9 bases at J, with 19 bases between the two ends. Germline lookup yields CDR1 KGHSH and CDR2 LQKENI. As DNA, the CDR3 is TGTGCCACGACCACCGGGGCACCCGGTGAGCAGTTCTTC. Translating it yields CATTTGAPGEQFF. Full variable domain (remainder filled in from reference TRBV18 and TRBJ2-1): NAGVMQNPRHLVRRRGQEARLRCSPMKGHSHVYWYRQLPEEGLKFMVYLQKENIIDESGMPKERFSAEFPKEGPSILRIQQVVRGDSAAYFCATTTGAPGEQFFGPGTRLTVL.

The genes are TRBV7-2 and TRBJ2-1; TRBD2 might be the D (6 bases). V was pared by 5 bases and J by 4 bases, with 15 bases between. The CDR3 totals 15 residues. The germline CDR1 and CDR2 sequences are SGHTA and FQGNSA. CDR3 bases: TGTGCCAGCAGCCGCCGGGACTGGGAATACAATGAGCAGTTCTTC. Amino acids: CASSRRDWEYNEQFF.

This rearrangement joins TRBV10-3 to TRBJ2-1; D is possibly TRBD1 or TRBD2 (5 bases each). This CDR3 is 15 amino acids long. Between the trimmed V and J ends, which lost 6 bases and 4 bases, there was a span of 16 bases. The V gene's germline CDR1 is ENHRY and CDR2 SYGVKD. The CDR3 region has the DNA TGTGCCATCAGCGCCGGGACCCGGATATACAATGAGCAGTTCTTC. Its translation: CAISAGTRIYNEQFF.

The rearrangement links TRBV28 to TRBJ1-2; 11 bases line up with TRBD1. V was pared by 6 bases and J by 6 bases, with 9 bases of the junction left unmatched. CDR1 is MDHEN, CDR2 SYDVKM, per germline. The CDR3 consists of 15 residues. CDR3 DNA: TGTGCCAGCAGCGTTCTTGGACAGGGGGCGCATGGCTACACCTTC. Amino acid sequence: CASSVLGQGAHGYTF.

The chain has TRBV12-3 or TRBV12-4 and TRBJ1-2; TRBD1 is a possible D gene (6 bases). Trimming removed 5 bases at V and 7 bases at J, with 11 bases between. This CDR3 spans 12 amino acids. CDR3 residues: CASSGGGGGYTF. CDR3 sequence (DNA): TGTGCCAGCAGTGGAGGGGGAGGTGGCTACACCTTC.

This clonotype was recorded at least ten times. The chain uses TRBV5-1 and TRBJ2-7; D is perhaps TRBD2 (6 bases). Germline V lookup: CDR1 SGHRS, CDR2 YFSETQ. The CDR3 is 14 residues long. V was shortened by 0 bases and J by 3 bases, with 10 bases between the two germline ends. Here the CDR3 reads CASSLGGVGYEQYF. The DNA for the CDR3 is TGCGCCAGCAGCTTGGGCGGGGTTGGCTACGAGCAGTACTTC.

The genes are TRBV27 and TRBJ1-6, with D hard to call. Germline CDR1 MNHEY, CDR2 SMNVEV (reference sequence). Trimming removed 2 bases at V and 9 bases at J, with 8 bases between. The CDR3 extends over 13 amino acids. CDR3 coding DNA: TGTGCCAGCAGTTTAACAGACGGTTCACCCCTCCACTTT. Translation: CASSLTDGSPLHF.

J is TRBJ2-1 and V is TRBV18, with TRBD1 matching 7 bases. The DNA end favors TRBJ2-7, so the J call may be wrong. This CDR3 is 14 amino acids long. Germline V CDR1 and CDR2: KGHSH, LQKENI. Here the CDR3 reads CASSTGTDLHEQYF. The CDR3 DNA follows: TGTGCCAGCTCAACGGGGACAGACCTTCACGAGCAGTACTTC.

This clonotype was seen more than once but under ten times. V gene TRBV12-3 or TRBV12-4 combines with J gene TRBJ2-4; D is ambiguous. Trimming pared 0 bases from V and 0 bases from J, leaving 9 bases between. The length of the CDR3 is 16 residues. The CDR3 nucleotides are TGTGCCAGCAGTTTAGCTGGTGACTTAGCCAAAAACATTCAGTACTTC. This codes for CASSLAGDLAKNIQYF.

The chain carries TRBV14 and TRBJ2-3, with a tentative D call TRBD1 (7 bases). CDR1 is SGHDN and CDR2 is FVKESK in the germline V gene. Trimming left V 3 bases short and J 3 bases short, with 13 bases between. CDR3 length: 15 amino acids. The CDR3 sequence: CASSQEGARTDTQYF. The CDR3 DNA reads TGTGCCAGCAGCCAGGAGGGGGCGAGGACAGATACGCAGTATTTT.

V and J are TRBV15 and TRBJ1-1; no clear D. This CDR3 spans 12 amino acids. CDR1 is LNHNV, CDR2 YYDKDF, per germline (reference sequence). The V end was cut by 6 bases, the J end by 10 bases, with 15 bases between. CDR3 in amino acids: CATSYRGLGAFF. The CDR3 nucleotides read TGTGCCACCAGTTATCGGGGTCTGGGAGCTTTCTTT.

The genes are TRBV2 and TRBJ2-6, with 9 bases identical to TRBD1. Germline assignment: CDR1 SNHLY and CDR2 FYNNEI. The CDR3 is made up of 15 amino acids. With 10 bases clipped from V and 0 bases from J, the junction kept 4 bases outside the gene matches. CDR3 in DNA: TGTGCCAACAGGGGGCTTGGCTCTGGGGCCAACGTCCTGACTTTC. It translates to CANRGLGSGANVLTF.

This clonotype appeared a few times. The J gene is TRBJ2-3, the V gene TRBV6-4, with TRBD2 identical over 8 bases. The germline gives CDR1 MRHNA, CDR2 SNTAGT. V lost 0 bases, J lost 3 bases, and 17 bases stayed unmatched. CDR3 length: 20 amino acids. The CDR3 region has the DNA TGTGCCAGCAGTGACTCTCCCAGCGGGGGCCTTGTTGGAAGAACAGATACGCAGTATTTT. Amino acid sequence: CASSDSPSGGLVGRTDTQYF.

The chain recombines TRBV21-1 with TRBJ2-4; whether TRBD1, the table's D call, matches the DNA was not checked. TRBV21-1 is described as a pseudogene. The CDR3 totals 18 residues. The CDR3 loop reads CASTQGGASLLAKNIQYF. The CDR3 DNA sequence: TGTGCCAGCACCCAAGGGGGGGCATCCTTGCTAGCCAAAAACATTCAGTACTTC.

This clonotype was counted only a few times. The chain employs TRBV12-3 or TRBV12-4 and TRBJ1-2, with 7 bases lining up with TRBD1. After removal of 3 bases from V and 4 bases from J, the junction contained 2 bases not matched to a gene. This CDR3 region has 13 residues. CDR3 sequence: CASSFRGGYGYTF. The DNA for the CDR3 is TGTGCCAGCAGTTTCAGGGGGGGCTATGGCTACACCTTC.

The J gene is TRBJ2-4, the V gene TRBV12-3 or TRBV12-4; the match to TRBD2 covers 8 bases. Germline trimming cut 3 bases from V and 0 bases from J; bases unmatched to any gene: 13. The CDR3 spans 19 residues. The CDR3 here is CASSFPTWAGGLAKNIQYF. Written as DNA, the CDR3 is TGTGCCAGCAGTTTCCCCACTTGGGCGGGGGGACTAGCCAAAAACATTCAGTACTTC.